Listed below are T cell receptor beta chains from one sample, sequenced in a study of cytotoxic CD8 clonotypes in ibrutinib-treated CLL. Sequencing was performed with immunoSEQ multiplex PCR; in TCRdb, only in-frame clones are kept and a portion is missing. In the table there are about 300,000 clones, around 77% of which are singletons. Source: PBMCs, taken at disease progression, from a patient treated with ibrutinib. The receptors here all came from a human donor with chronic lymphocytic leukemia. CDR3s leave out the opening cysteine and the closing phenylalanine or tryptophan. The D gene is left open where the match is weak.

j_call d_call v_call cdr3_aa
TRBJ1-2 - TRBV25-1 ASSERGDYGYT
TRBJ2-3 TRBD2 TRBV9 ASSPRGGTDTQY
TRBJ1-3 - TRBV19 ASSIRATVSGNTIY
TRBJ2-1 - TRBV5-1 ASSYEWGHYNEQF
TRBJ2-7 TRBD1 TRBV29-1 SVGTGPLGEQY
TRBJ2-5 - TRBV2 ASSEVWETQY
TRBJ2-7 TRBD1 TRBV4-3 ASSQDDRVGYEQY
TRBJ1-5 TRBD1 TRBV9 ASSIPRDRVSQPQH
TRBJ2-1 - TRBV7-7 ASSFSHRDNEQF
TRBJ2-2 - TRBV20-1 SASAGGELF
TRBJ2-5 TRBD1 TRBV7-9 ASSFRGGLETQY
TRBJ2-7 - TRBV29-1 SGSGTGSGSEQY
TRBJ2-7 - TRBV13 ASTRTQGAGEQY
TRBJ1-5 TRBD1 TRBV19 ASSGQGIRNQPQH
TRBJ1-2 TRBD1 TRBV9 ASSRTGDGYT
TRBJ2-1 - TRBV6-1 ASSGDTEINEQF